This T cell receptor beta chain was obtained from a study of T cell repertoires in ileal Crohn's disease. At the level of the study: At surgery, less than 45% of patients smoked, with median disease duration roughly 8.3 years. Study-wide findings and caveats: All patients with clonality above 26.8% had endoscopic recurrence.

Comment on this clone: The antigen is not known.

Only in-frame clones appear in the TCRdb table, and some are missing; sequencing was by immunoSEQ multiplex PCR. Here the sample spans more than 4,500 clones, around 73% being singletons. Adults with ileal or ileocolonic Crohn's disease and an indication for resection were eligible. The CDR3 loop spans 17 amino acids. Germline V gene data show CDR1 as MDHEN and CDR2 as SYDVKM. V lost 3 bases and J lost 4, with 18 bases in between. This receptor was taken from an adult with Crohn's disease. Sequencing input: ileal tissue. The V call is TRBV28, the J call TRBJ1-4, with a weak D call TRBD1 (6 bases). In DNA form, the CDR3 reads TGTGCCAGCAGTTTCTCGGTCCCCGGACAGTTTAATGAAAAACTGTTTTTT. This translates into CASSFSVPGQFNEKLFF.